What follows describes a single TCR beta chain. The sample is drawn from a study of blood T cells in healthy people across ages. For the second PCR, which ran for roughly 6 to 12 cycles, a sample-barcoded 5' primer and a J-beta primer mix were used. TCRdb analysed the 5' RACE reads with MiXCR anew, one entry per CDR3 protein. The repertoire holds about 1 million distinct CDR3 sequences, with 40% to 50% as singletons. This CDR3 spans 14 amino acids. V was clipped by 7 bases and J by 6 bases, with 16 bases between them. Germline V gene sequence: CDR1 WNHNN, CDR2 SYGVQD (reference sequence). The TCR originated in a woman aged 60-75 years in good health. J is TRBJ2-1 and V is TRBV10-1; possibly TRBD1 for D (6 bases). The material sequenced was blood. The chain's CDR3 is CASNTGKGFNEQFF. In nucleotides, the CDR3 is TGCGCCAGCAATACAGGGAAGGGGTTCAATGAGCAGTTCTTC.